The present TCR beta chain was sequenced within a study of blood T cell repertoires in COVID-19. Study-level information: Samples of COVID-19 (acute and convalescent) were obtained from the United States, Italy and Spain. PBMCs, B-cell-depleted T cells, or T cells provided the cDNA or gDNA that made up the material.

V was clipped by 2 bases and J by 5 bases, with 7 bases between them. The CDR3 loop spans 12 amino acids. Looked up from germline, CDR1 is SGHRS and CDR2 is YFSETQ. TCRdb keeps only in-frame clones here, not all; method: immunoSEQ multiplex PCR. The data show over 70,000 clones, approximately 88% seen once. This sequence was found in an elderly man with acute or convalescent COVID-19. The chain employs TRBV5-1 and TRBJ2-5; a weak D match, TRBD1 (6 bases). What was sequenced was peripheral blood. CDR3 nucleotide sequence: TGCGCCAGCAGCTTTCAGGGGGAGACCCAGTACTTC. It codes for CASSFQGETQYF.